The present entry profiles one TCR beta chain with its context. Antigen specificity is unknown. From germline, CDR1 is ENHRY and CDR2 SYGVKD. Unmatched junction bases numbered 8, after V lost 9 bases and J lost 5 bases. The CDR3 consists of 13 residues. The entry originates in a study of early T cells in non-severe SARS-CoV-2 infection. Study-level information: The chains were unpaired, and the sequenced material was bulk RNA from unsorted whole blood.

The study's findings and limits: Anti-spike CD8 specificities were favored by VDJdb matching, whose results missed private and CD4 specificities.

Individual cDNA molecules were tagged with unique molecular identifiers. One entry per CDR3 protein results from TCRdb running MiXCR on the 5' RACE reads. This table holds 60,000 to 65,000 distinct CDR3 sequences, about 9.9% found once. Sequences were obtained from whole blood. This clonotype was obtained from an adult who was a healthcare worker with PCR-confirmed SARS-CoV-2 infection or an uninfected control (not recorded which). The chain combines TRBV10-3 with TRBJ2-5; TRBD1 matches 8 bases. CDR3 sequence: CAIKDRAPETQYF. The CDR3 nucleotides read TGTGCCATAAAGGACAGGGCCCCCGAGACCCAGTACTTC.